The sequence of this T cell receptor beta chain was determined in a study of T cells after yellow fever vaccination. The study's findings and limits: One caveat is that FACS-sorted repertoires could contain abundant clonotypes contaminating from the bulk population.

This clonotype was picked up a small number of times. Its antigen is not known. Germline V lookup: CDR1 SGHTA, CDR2 FQGTGA. The CDR3 has 15 residues. V shed 5 bases, J shed 0 bases, and the junction held 4 bases outside the gene matches. UMIs were added to TCR cDNA along with a universal primer site when it was made by 5'RACE template switching. MiXCR, applied by TCRdb to the 5' RACE reads, yields one record per CDR3 protein. The table shows some 120,000 distinct CDR3 sequences, with about 8.2% occurring only once. This sequence originates from a man aged 18-30 years who received the YFV17D yellow fever vaccine. The chain couples TRBV7-3 to TRBJ1-1; 9 bases fit TRBD1. The sequencing used CD8+ T cells sorted from PBMCs, collected on the day of the yellow fever booster vaccination. The CDR3 region has the DNA TGTGCCAGCAGCAAAACAGGGGGCTTGAACACTGAAGCTTTCTTT. It specifies CASSKTGGLNTEAFF.